This passage covers 30 T cell receptor beta chains from one sample sequenced in a study of regulatory T cells in long-lasting Graves disease. Sequencing libraries for TCR beta were prepared with iRepertoire HTBI primers and Arm-PCR of CDR3 regions. TCRdb analysed the multiplex PCR reads with MiXCR anew, one entry per CDR3 protein. The table has about 470,000 distinct CDR3 sequences, 15% to 20% seen once; the top ten hold 9.5% to 15%. As to time point: newly diagnosed GD, antithyroid drugs for less than 3 months. Scientists built the TCR library using RNA that was extracted from PBMCs. The sample also formed part of further work on T cells in Graves' hyperthyroidism and ophthalmopathy.

The sample was peripheral blood mononuclear cells (PBMCs), taken at new diagnosis, from a patient treated with antithyroid drugs. The receptors were sampled from a man aged 35 to 55 with Graves disease.

This clonotype has only a few counts. The chain carries TRBV12-3 or TRBV12-4 and TRBJ1-2; D remains unclear. The V gene lost 1 base and the J gene lost 1 base, with 4 bases spanning the gap. There are 13 residues in the CDR3. The CDR3 nucleotides are TGTGCCAGCAGTTTAGAGTTTAACTATGGCTACACCTTC. Protein sequence: CASSLEFNYGYTF.

The V and J genes are TRBV12-5 and TRBJ2-2; the match to TRBD2 covers 8 bases. With 6 bases clipped from V and 4 bases from J, the junction kept 4 bases outside the gene matches. The germline V gene has CDR1 LGHNT and CDR2 FRNRAP. The CDR3 has 14 amino acids. The CDR3 protein is CASGGTSITGELFF. CDR3 coding DNA: TGTGCTAGTGGCGGGACTAGTATCACCGGGGAGCTGTTTTTT.

This clonotype has a count of ten or more. The chain employs TRBV24-1 and TRBJ2-7; D perhaps matches TRBD2 (7 bases). The CDR3 runs 13 residues. The germline gives CDR1 KGHDR, CDR2 SFDVKD. V was cut by 5 bases and J by 6 bases, with 13 bases left in between. This CDR3 is CATSARGGGEQYF. For the CDR3, the DNA is TGTGCCACCAGTGCCCGAGGGGGGGGCGAGCAGTACTTC.

There are many counts of this clonotype. The chain joins TRBV7-9 to TRBJ2-4; D is unresolved. Germline CDR1 reads SEHNR; CDR2 reads FQNEAQ (reference sequence). V lost 1 base, J lost 13 bases, and 11 bases lay in between. The CDR3 is made up of 12 amino acids. Written as DNA, the CDR3 is TGTGCCAGCAGCTTAGGGACGATGGAGCAGTACTTC. It yields the protein CASSLGTMEQYF. Filled out from reference TRBV7-9 and TRBJ2-4, the complete variable domain reads DTGVSQNPRHKITKRGQNVTFRCDPISEHNRLYWYRQTLGQGPEFLTYFQNEAQLEKSRLLSDRFSAERPKGSFSTLEIQRTEQGDSAMYLCASSLGTMEQYFGAGTRLSVL.

Of note for this clonotype: A much bigger clone sits one base away, suggesting this may be a read error. The missing conserved phenylalanine or tryptophan at the end of this CDR3 makes a read error likely. The rearrangement joins TRBV11-3 to TRBJ2-2; weak D call: TRBD1 (6 bases). CDR1 is SGHNT and CDR2 is YENEEA in the germline V gene. This CDR3 has 15 amino acids. Deletions cut 6 bases from V and 5 bases from J, with 16 bases between. The CDR3 region has the DNA TGTGCCAGCAGACAGACAGGTTTTCATACCGGGGAGCTGTTTTCT. It is translated as CASRQTGFHTGELFS.

This clonotype appeared many times. CDR3 loop: CAWSIGGRYSYEQYF. In DNA, the CDR3 is TGTGCCTGGAGTATTGGGGGACGGTACTCCTACGAGCAGTACTTC. The chain recombines TRBV30 with TRBJ2-7; D may match TRBD1 or TRBD2 (5 bases each). Trimming cost V 2 bases and J 0 bases, with 14 bases left between them. The CDR3 is 15 amino acids. CDR1 is GTSNPN, CDR2 SVGIG, per germline (reference sequence).

This clonotype was seen at least ten times. The genes are TRBV30 and TRBJ2-6; D unclear. Trimming stripped 2 bases from V and 9 bases from J, with 8 bases between. The length of the CDR3 is 12 residues. Germline lookup yields CDR1 GTSNPN and CDR2 SVGIG (reference sequence). The CDR3 loop reads CAWSSSVNVLTF. CDR3 nucleotides: TGTGCCTGGAGTTCGAGTGTCAACGTCCTGACTTTC.

This clonotype was found many times. This chain uses TRBV12-3 or TRBV12-4 with TRBJ1-1; D remains unclear. The CDR3 loop spans 13 amino acids. Trimming took 6 bases from V and 1 from J, leaving 9 bases between them. In nucleotides, the CDR3 is TGTGCCAGCAGCCCGCGACAGAACACTGAAGCTTTCTTT. This sequence encodes CASSPRQNTEAFF.

Concerning this clonotype itself: This may be a read error: a much more frequent sequence differs by one nucleotide. This CDR3 is missing its conserved last phenylalanine or tryptophan, likely due to a read error. The chain couples TRBV7-2 to TRBJ2-1, with D maybe TRBD1 (5 bases). CDR3 length: 12 residues. V was trimmed by 3 bases and J by 12 bases, leaving 12 bases between them. Germline CDR1 and CDR2: SGHTA and FQGNSA. The CDR3 DNA is TGTGCCAGCAGCTTCCCAGGGCCTCTGCAGTTCTCC. Protein: CASSFPGPLQFS.

This clonotype was observed a few times. The CDR3 coding sequence is TGTGCCAGCACCTCTTTGGGGGGGGCCTACGAGCAGTACTTC. Protein sequence: CASTSLGGAYEQYF. The chain couples TRBV28 to TRBJ2-7, with 7 positions matching TRBD2. The ends lost 7 bases at V and 2 bases at J; junction bases unmatched: 8. Looked up from germline, CDR1 is MDHEN and CDR2 is SYDVKM. This CDR3 is 14 amino acids long.

The V gene is TRBV29-1, the J gene TRBJ2-3; TRBD2 matches 8 bases. The CDR3 length is 16 residues. Germline values: CDR1 SQVTM, CDR2 ANQGSEA. Trimming took 7 bases from V and 0 from J; bases not matched to a gene: 12. The CDR3 sequence: CSARRGGEESTDTQYF. The CDR3 bases are TGCAGCGCCCGACGGGGGGGAGAGGAAAGCACAGATACGCAGTATTTT.

The chain uses TRBV19 and TRBJ2-2; D is undetermined. V lost 2 bases and J 2 bases, leaving 9 bases between the germline ends. This CDR3 spans 15 amino acids. Looked up from germline, CDR1 is LNHDA and CDR2 is SQIVND (reference sequence). The CDR3 DNA sequence: TGTGCCAGTAGTATAACTGGTCTTAACACCGGGGAGCTGTTTTTT. Amino acid sequence: CASSITGLNTGELFF.

The table lists this clonotype with many counts. This chain uses TRBV6-1 with TRBJ2-1; tentatively, D is TRBD2 (7 bases). The length of the CDR3 is 17 residues. Germline values: CDR1 MNHNS, CDR2 SASEGT. Deletions cut 7 bases from V and 4 bases from J, with 23 bases between. CDR3 sequence (DNA): TGTGCCAGCACCCCCCCCCGGGGGCGGGGGATATACAATGAGCAGTTCTTC. This gives the protein CASTPPRGRGIYNEQFF.

This clonotype was recorded at least ten times. The rearrangement links TRBV6-1 to TRBJ2-2, with TRBD1 matching 10 bases. The CDR3 has 15 amino acids. Germline V gene sequence: CDR1 MNHNS, CDR2 SASEGT. With 5 bases clipped from V and 7 bases from J, the junction kept 7 bases outside the gene matches. The DNA of the CDR3 is TGTGCCAGCAGTAGACGGACAGGGGGTGACGGGGAGCTGTTTTTT. Residues: CASSRRTGGDGELFF.

This clonotype was counted many times. The chain links TRBV3-1 to TRBJ1-1; D gene ambiguous. Germline assignment: CDR1 LGHDT and CDR2 YNNKEL (reference sequence). V lost 2 bases and J 2 bases, leaving 9 bases between the germline ends. The CDR3 sequence is 14 residues long. CDR3 region: CASSQPSRNTEAFF. The CDR3 coding sequence is TGTGCCAGCAGCCAACCCTCCCGTAACACTGAAGCTTTCTTT.

There are a few counts of this clonotype. The CDR3 loop is CASTFLAKNIQYF. CDR3 in DNA: TGTGCCAGCACATTCCTAGCCAAAAACATTCAGTACTTC. The V gene is TRBV2, the J gene TRBJ2-4, with D unresolved. The CDR3 sequence is 13 residues long. The V and J ends lost 7 bases and 0 bases respectively, with 7 bases between them. CDR1 and CDR2 (germline): SNHLY, FYNNEI. The variable domain in full, with the rest retrieved from reference TRBV2 and TRBJ2-4, is EPEVTQTPSHQVTQMGQEVILRCVPISNHLYFYWYRQILGQKVEFLVSFYNNEISEKSEIFDDQFSVERPDGSNFTLKIRSTKLEDSAMYFCASTFLAKNIQYFGAGTRLSVL.

At least ten counts were recorded for this clonotype. V gene TRBV10-3 combines with J gene TRBJ2-5; D ambiguous. Deletions cut 3 bases from V and 5 bases from J, with 4 bases between. This CDR3 has 11 amino acids. Looked up from germline, CDR1 is ENHRY and CDR2 is SYGVKD. CDR3 sequence reads: CAISDVETQYF. CDR3 nucleotides: TGTGCCATCAGTGATGTGGAGACCCAGTACTTC.

The chain carries TRBV7-2 and TRBJ2-1, with D possibly TRBD2 on 6 matching bases. V lost 7 bases and J lost 4, with 17 bases in between. The CDR3 contains 15 residues. CDR1 and CDR2 (germline): SGHTA, FQGNSA. The DNA of the CDR3 is TGTGCCAGCACCGAGATAGGACTACCATACAATGAGCAGTTCTTC. This codes for CASTEIGLPYNEQFF.

This clonotype was seen a few times. The chain employs TRBV19 and TRBJ1-5; D gene ambiguous. Trimming pared 2 bases from V and 4 bases from J, leaving 12 bases between. CDR3 length: 15 residues. Germline loops: CDR1 LNHDA, CDR2 SQIVND (reference sequence). The CDR3 DNA reads TGTGCCAGTAGTATAAATAAACCCCTGAATCAGCCCCAGCATTTT. It encodes CASSINKPLNQPQHF.

This clonotype was counted a few times. This sequence joins TRBV20-1 and TRBJ2-2; D is uncertain. Trimming took 4 bases from V and 3 from J, leaving 9 bases between them. This CDR3 region has 13 residues. Germline V gene data show CDR1 as DFQATT and CDR2 as SNEGSKA (reference sequence). As DNA, the CDR3 is TGCAGTGCTATACGTTCCGACACCGGGGAGCTGTTTTTT. It specifies CSAIRSDTGELFF.

The chain uses TRBV2 and TRBJ2-5, with TRBD2 as a possible D gene (6 bases). V lost 7 bases, J lost 5 bases, and 14 bases lay in between. The CDR3 loop spans 13 amino acids. Germline loops: CDR1 SNHLY, CDR2 FYNNEI. As DNA, the CDR3 is TGTGCCAGCATACGAGCAGCGGGCGAGACCCAGTACTTC. Translating gives CASIRAAGETQYF.

This clonotype came up many times. The chain recombines TRBV7-9 with TRBJ2-3; D not resolved. This CDR3 contains 15 residues. Germline CDR1 reads SEHNR; CDR2 reads FQNEAQ (reference sequence). The ends were cut back, 1 base at V and 5 bases at J, with 13 bases in the middle. The CDR3 DNA sequence: TGTGCCAGCAGCTTAGTCCAAGGCCCAGGAGATACGCAGTATTTT. Its translation is CASSLVQGPGDTQYF.

Comment on this clonotype: Likely a read error: the CDR3 ends without its conserved phenylalanine or tryptophan. This rearrangement joins TRBV20-1 to TRBJ1-1, with D perhaps matching TRBD1 (6 bases). The V and J ends lost 3 bases and 8 bases respectively, with 13 bases between them. Looked up from germline, CDR1 is DFQATT and CDR2 is SNEGSKA (reference sequence). This CDR3 comprises 12 residues. CDR3: CSARGGQREAFL. The CDR3 bases are TGCAGTGCTAGGGGGGGACAACGAGAAGCTTTCTTG.

This clonotype was seen only a few times. The gene calls are TRBV12-3 or TRBV12-4 and TRBJ1-1; 7 bases map to TRBD1. The CDR3 has 15 amino acids. V was clipped by 6 bases and J by 3 bases; unmatched bases: 10. This chain's CDR3 is CASSPRGAGYTEAFF. In nucleotides, the CDR3 is TGTGCCAGCAGCCCCAGGGGGGCGGGGTACACTGAAGCTTTCTTT.

This rearrangement joins TRBV19 to TRBJ2-1, with 7 positions matching TRBD2. The CDR3 spans 13 residues. V lost 3 bases, J lost 8 bases, and 4 bases stayed unmatched. Germline lookup yields CDR1 LNHDA and CDR2 SQIVND (reference sequence). DNA of the CDR3: TGTGCCAGTAGTATCGGGGCGGGGGATGAGCAGTTCTTC. Amino acid sequence: CASSIGAGDEQFF.

V usage is TRBV9 and J usage is TRBJ2-3, with D perhaps being TRBD1 or TRBD2 (5 bases each). The germline V gene has CDR1 SGDLS and CDR2 YYNGEE. V lost 4 bases and J lost 7, with 13 bases in between. There are 13 residues in the CDR3. The CDR3 DNA follows: TGTGCCAGCAGCTCACGGGACGGCTATACGCAGTATTTT. Its translation: CASSSRDGYTQYF.

This clonotype was picked up a small number of times. The V gene is TRBV29-1, the J gene TRBJ1-2; a weak D match, TRBD1 (6 bases). V was clipped by 1 base and J by 4 bases, with 13 bases between them. The germline CDR1 and CDR2 sequences are SQVTM and ANQGSEA. The CDR3 loop spans 14 amino acids. The CDR3 sequence is CSVEGGGVGYGYTF. CDR3 nucleotide sequence: TGCAGCGTTGAAGGAGGGGGGGTCGGCTATGGCTACACCTTC. The variable domain in full, with the rest retrieved from reference TRBV29-1 and TRBJ1-2, is SAVISQKPSRDICQRGTSLTIQCQVDSQVTMMFWYRQQPGQSLTLIATANQGSEATYESGFVIDKFPISRPNLTFSTLTVSNMSPEDSSIYLCSVEGGGVGYGYTFGSGTRLTVV.

This clonotype has only one observation. The chain couples TRBV5-1 to TRBJ2-1; 7 bases align to TRBD2. The CDR3 has 16 residues. CDR1 and CDR2 from the germline V gene are SGHRS and YFSETQ. J lost 10 bases, V lost 5 bases, and 18 bases had no gene match. For the CDR3, the DNA is TGCGCCAGCAGGGGAGGGGAGGACAATCTCCCTTACGAGCAGTTCTTC. The encoded protein is CASRGGEDNLPYEQFF.

This clonotype showed up many times. The chain recombines TRBV28 with TRBJ2-7; 8 bases align to TRBD1. After removal of 6 bases from V and 3 bases from J, the junction contained 7 bases not matched to a gene. Germline V gene sequence: CDR1 MDHEN, CDR2 SYDVKM. The CDR3 is 14 residues long. Here the CDR3 DNA reads TGTGCCAGCAGCCTGGACAGGGTGGGCTACGAGCAGTACTTC. This sequence encodes CASSLDRVGYEQYF.

The CDR3 region is CASGRDLVAKNIQYF. The CDR3 nucleotides read TGTGCCAGTGGCCGTGACTTGGTGGCCAAAAACATTCAGTACTTC. The genes are TRBV19 and TRBJ2-4; D is uncertain. V shed 8 bases and J shed 1 base, with 15 bases lying between them. In germline, CDR1 is LNHDA, CDR2 SQIVND (reference sequence). The CDR3 extends over 15 amino acids.